Listed here is a single TCR beta chain. Its antigen is unknown. There are no base qualities to consult, and no much larger clone falls within one base. Compared with germline, V lacks 4 bases and J lacks 2 bases; bases without a gene match: 6. Inclusive of the bounding cysteine and phenylalanine, the CDR3 is 16 residues long. Just the 48-base CDR3 DNA is kept, in frame starting at base 1. Taken from the germline V gene (reference sequence), the CDR1 and CDR2 loops are LNHDA and SQIVND. This record comes from a study of blood T cell repertoires in COVID-19 (dated by TCRdb to about 2020). As for the study more broadly: Samples covering the acute and convalescent phases of COVID-19 were provided by collaborators in the United States, Italy and Spain. Deeply sampled blood TCRbeta repertoires from subjects exposed to, actively infected with, or recovered from COVID-19 were included in the dataset. The material from the prospective study consisted of cDNA or gDNA derived from T cells, B-cell-depleted T cells, or PBMCs. Nearly every sample came with metadata listing a de-identified subject ID, COVID-19 status, age in years and sex. Where available, HLA class I and class II types were taken from metadata supplied by the sample provider and were not determined by assay-based typing. The repertoires were released in a freely available public database meant as a resource for research on the immune response to SARS-CoV-2. Samples were obtained from the ongoing ImmuneRACE study (first 160 participants) and from about 1,300 subjects provided by 6 global collaborators. Paper-wide results and their limitations: Clinical and demographic metadata were provided uncurated, with the amount varying by source and participant.

The collaborating institutions used their own protocols to collect whole blood in K2EDTA tubes. For TCRbeta analysis, collaborators shipped samples as frozen whole blood, isolated PBMCs, or DNA extracted from either of those sample types. TCRbeta CDR3 regions were amplified from genomic DNA by means of the immunoSEQ Assay, a bias-controlled multiplex PCR. Regarding the original processing steps: The number of nucleated cells in each sample was estimated by amplification of reference gene primers within the assay. To quantify the absolute abundance of each unique TCRbeta CDR3 rearrangement, sequence reads were collapsed and filtered. For each sample, productive Simpson clonality was calculated as the square root of Simpson's diversity index across productive rearrangements. The immuneACCESS repertoire file appears here via TCRdb, limited to in-frame rearrangements. These files lack a portion of the clones; in checked studies, under half of the deficit traces to unresolved V genes, and the cause of the others is not known. That table furnishes V, J and clone size, whereas the DNA furnished D and trimming. For this sample there are approximately 110,000 clones; over 65% appear just once. The ten largest make up 0.65% to 0.95% of the sample.

Sequencing input: peripheral blood. The chain couples TRBV19 to TRBJ2-7; TRBD1 aligns with 12 central bases. The clonotype originates from a human donor with acute or convalescent COVID-19. The donor label of this sample is uncertain. In nucleotides, the sequence is TGTGCCAGTAGTAGGGACAGGGGGCTTCCTCCCTACGAGCAGTACTTC. It codes for CASSRDRGLPPYEQYF. The variable domain in full, with residues beyond the CDR3 obtained from the reference TRBV19 and TRBJ2-7 genes, is DGGITQSPKYLFRKEGQNVTLSCEQNLNHDAMYWYRQDPGQGLRLIYYSQIVNDFQKGDIAEGYSVSREKKESFPLTVTSAQKNPTAFYLCASSRDRGLPPYEQYFGPGTRLTVT.